This T cell receptor (beta chain) came from a study of blood T cell repertoires in COVID-19. Overall study context: T cells, B-cell-depleted T cells, or PBMCs supplied cDNA or gDNA.

Authors' analysis steps: Nucleated cell counts were estimated from reference gene primer amplification. The assay was immunoSEQ multiplex PCR, and TCRdb's table has in-frame clones only and misses some. Clone size and the V and J calls come from that table; the DNA yielded D and trimming. The profile shows roughly 250,000 clones, about 86% of them singletons. Individuals aged roughly 18 to 95 years were recruited from 24 US areas. Clinical history reported by participants formed the basis on which cohorts were assigned. Between the trimmed V and J ends, which lost 3 bases and 9 bases, there was a span of 12 bases. This CDR3 spans 11 amino acids. Germline assignment: CDR1 DFQATT and CDR2 SNEGSKA (reference sequence).

This receptor was identified in a woman between 40 and 50 years old with acute COVID-19. Sequenced: PBMCs or T cells enriched from blood (not recorded which). This rearrangement joins TRBV20-1 to TRBJ2-7, with D uncertain. CDR3 in amino acids: CSARKAQVQYF. In nucleotides, the CDR3 is TGCAGTGCTAGGAAGGCTCAGGTGCAGTACTTC.